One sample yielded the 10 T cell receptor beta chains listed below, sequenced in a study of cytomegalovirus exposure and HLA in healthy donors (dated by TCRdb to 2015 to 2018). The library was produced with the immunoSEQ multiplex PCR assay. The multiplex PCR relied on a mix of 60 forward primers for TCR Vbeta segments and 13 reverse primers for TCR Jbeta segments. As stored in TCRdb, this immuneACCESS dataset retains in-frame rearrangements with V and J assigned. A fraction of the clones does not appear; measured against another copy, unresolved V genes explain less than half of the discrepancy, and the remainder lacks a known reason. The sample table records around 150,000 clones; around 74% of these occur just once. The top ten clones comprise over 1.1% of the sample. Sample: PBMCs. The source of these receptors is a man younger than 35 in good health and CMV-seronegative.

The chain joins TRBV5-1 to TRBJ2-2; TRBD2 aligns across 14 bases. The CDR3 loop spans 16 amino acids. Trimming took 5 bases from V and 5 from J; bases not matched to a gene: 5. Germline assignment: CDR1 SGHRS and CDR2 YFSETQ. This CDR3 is CASRGLAGVETGELFF. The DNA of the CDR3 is TGCGCCAGCAGGGGACTAGCGGGAGTGGAGACCGGGGAGCTGTTTTTT.

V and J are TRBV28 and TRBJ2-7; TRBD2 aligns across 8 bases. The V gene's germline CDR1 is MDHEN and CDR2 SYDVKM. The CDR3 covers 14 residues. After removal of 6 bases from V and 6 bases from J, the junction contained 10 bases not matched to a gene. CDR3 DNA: TGTGCCAGCAGGCTAGCGGGTGCCATATCCGAGCAGTACTTC. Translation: CASRLAGAISEQYF.

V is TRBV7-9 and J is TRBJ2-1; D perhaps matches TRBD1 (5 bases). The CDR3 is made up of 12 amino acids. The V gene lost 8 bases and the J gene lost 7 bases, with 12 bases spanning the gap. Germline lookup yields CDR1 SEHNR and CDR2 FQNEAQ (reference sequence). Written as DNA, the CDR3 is TGTGCCAGCCGACAGCTTCGGAATGAGCAGTTCTTC. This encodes CASRQLRNEQFF.

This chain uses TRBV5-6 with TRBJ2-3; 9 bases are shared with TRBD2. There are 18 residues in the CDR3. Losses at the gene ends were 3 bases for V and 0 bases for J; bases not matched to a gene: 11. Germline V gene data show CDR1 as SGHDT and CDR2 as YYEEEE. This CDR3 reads CASSWGTAGGFSTDTQYF. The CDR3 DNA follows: TGTGCCAGCAGCTGGGGGACGGCGGGAGGGTTCAGCACAGATACGCAGTATTTT.

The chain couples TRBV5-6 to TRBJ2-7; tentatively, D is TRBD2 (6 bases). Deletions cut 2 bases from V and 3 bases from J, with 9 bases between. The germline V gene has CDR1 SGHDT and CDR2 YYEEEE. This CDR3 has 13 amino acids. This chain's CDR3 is CASSFWRGYEQYF. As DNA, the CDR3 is TGTGCCAGCAGCTTTTGGCGGGGCTACGAGCAGTACTTC.

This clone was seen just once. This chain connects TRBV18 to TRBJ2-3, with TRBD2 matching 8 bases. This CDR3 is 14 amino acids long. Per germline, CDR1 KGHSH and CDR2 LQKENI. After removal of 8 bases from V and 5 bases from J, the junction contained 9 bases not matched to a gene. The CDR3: CASAGTRGGDTQYF. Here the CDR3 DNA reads TGTGCCAGCGCCGGGACTAGAGGTGGAGATACGCAGTATTTT.

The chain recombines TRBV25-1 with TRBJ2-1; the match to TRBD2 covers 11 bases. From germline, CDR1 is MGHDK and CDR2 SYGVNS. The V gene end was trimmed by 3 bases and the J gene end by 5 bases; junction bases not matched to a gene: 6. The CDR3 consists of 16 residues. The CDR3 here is CASSDRLAGPNNEQFF. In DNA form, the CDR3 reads TGTGCCAGCAGTGACAGACTAGCGGGACCCAACAATGAGCAGTTCTTC.

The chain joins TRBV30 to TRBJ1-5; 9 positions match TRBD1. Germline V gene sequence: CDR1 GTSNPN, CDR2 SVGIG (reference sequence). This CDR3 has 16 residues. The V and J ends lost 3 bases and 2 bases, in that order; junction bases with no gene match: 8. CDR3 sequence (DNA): TGTGCCTGGAGGGAAGGGACAGGGAGGCGCAATCAGCCCCAGCATTTT. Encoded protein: CAWREGTGRRNQPQHF.

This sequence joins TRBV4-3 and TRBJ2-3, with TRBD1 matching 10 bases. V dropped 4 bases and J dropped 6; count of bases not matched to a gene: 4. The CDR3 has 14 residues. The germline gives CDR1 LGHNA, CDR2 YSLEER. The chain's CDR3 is CASSPGQGGDTQYF. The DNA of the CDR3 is TGCGCCAGCAGCCCCGGACAGGGGGGGGATACGCAGTATTTT.

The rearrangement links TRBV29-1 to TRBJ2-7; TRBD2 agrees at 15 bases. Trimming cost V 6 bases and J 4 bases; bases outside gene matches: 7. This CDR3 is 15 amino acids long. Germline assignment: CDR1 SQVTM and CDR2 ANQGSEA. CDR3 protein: CSVAGTSGRMYEQYF. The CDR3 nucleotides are TGCAGCGTGGCCGGGACTAGCGGGAGGATGTACGAGCAGTACTTC.